This T cell receptor beta chain was sequenced during a study of T cell repertoires in cytomegalovirus infection (dated by TCRdb to the late 2010s). Looking at the study overall: Recently identified HLA-C-restricted CMV epitopes, whose presentation resists viral immunomodulation, were targeted by peptide stimulations together with well-studied HLA-B-restricted epitopes. The HLA type of each donor mattered for the analysis, because public TCR beta signatures pointed to carriage of CMV infection along with the matching HLA type. Here is what the overall study found, with its caveats: In the ex vivo response, HLA-C-restricted CMV-specific TCR beta clonotypes were dominant, and in two of eight donors the single most frequent clonotype came from this HLA-C-restricted group. In both this cohort and an independent approximately 370-donor cohort, the cumulative frequency of public TCR beta family members distinguished carriers of CMV infection plus the relevant HLA type.

Sequencing used an Illumina HiSeq 1500. In-frame beta chains were kept once TCRdb had trimmed the public reads at Q25 with fastp and called clones with MiXCR. Each entry merges the rows of one CDR3 protein and shows their most common DNA and genes. A total of over 45,000 distinct CDR3 sequences appear in this sample, roughly 22% of them only once. Around 90% of the sample is held by the ten biggest clonotypes. The CDR1 and CDR2 encoded by the germline V gene are MNHEY and SVGEGT. V and J lose 2 bases and 4 bases, and a span of 18 bases separates them. The CDR3 covers 17 residues, taking in both the cysteine and the phenylalanine. The only DNA kept is the CDR3, 51 bases in frame from the first base. Sample treatment or condition, as interpreted from the label and publication: in vitro stimulation with specific CMV peptide epitopes to enrich CMV-specific T cells. This clonotype was counted only a few times. Its binding antigen is unknown. Base-call qualities are not available, and no considerably larger clone is one nucleotide away.

The rearranged segments are TRBV6-2 or TRBV6-3 and TRBJ1-5; no D gene is confidently identified. The source was CD8+ T cells from cultured PBMCs, collected from culture after CMV antigen stimulation. This TCR was sampled from a human donor in good health (CMV status not recorded). Some clones in this sample may be carry-over from other donors' samples. The CDR3 region has the sequence CASSYNKGLRDNQPQHF. The DNA sequence is as follows: TGTGCCAGCAGTTACAACAAGGGCCTTAGGGATAATCAGCCCCAGCATTTT.